Listed below are T cell receptor beta chains from one sample, sequenced in a study of Ad26.COV2.S vaccination and SARS-CoV-2 variants. Profiling relied on immunoSEQ multiplex PCR, and the TCRdb table lists in-frame clones only, not all of them. The repertoire consists of about 350,000 clones, with 65% to 90% occurring once and the leading ten covering roughly 10%. Source: peripheral blood, taken in a trial of Ad26.COV2.S vaccine versus placebo. The receptors shown here come from a person between 18 and 65 years old who received the Ad26.COV2.S COVID-19 vaccine or a placebo. Each CDR3 is given with its conserved first and last residue. D genes are given only for firm matches. Clone size is stated in some rows and not others, as once, few, many or a class when expanded.

size: NA
V: TRBV12-3/TRBV12-4
J: TRBJ1-4
D: NA
CDR3: CASRKATNEKLFF
DNA: TGTGCCAGCAGGAAGGCAACTAATGAAAAACTGTTTTTT

size: few
V: TRBV13
J: TRBJ2-5
D: TRBD2
CDR3: CASSLLAGVGGETQYF
DNA: TGTGCCAGCAGCTTACTAGCGGGAGTAGGAGGGGAGACCCAGTACTTC

size: NA
V: TRBV7-2
J: TRBJ1-1
D: TRBD1
CDR3: CASSFGRGRLNTEAFF
DNA: TGTGCCAGCAGCTTTGGGAGGGGGCGGCTGAACACTGAAGCTTTCTTT

size: NA
V: TRBV28
J: TRBJ1-5
D: NA
CDR3: CASSDYSNQPQHF
DNA: TGTGCCAGCAGTGACTATAGCAATCAGCCCCAGCATTTT

size: NA
V: TRBV9
J: TRBJ2-1
D: TRBD2
CDR3: CASSVTSGGYNEQFF
DNA: TGTGCCAGCAGCGTTACTAGCGGGGGGTACAATGAGCAGTTCTTC

size: many
V: TRBV6-6
J: TRBJ1-2
D: NA
CDR3: CASSSRRYYGYTF
DNA: TGTGCCAGCAGTTCTCGCAGGTACTATGGCTACACCTTC

size: NA
V: TRBV2
J: TRBJ1-1
D: NA
CDR3: CAIRGTEAFF
DNA: TGTGCCATCCGGGGCACTGAAGCTTTCTTT

size: NA
V: TRBV7-9
J: TRBJ1-6
D: TRBD1
CDR3: CASRLGTAGNSPLHF
DNA: TGTGCCAGCAGACTCGGGACAGCGGGTAATTCACCCCTCCACTTT

size: NA
V: TRBV20-1
J: TRBJ2-1
D: NA
CDR3: CSARAGGEQFF
DNA: TGCAGTGCTAGGGCCGGAGGAGAGCAGTTCTTC

size: NA
V: TRBV12-3/TRBV12-4
J: TRBJ2-1
D: NA
CDR3: CASSLLDNEQFF
DNA: TGTGCCAGCAGCCTACTAGACAATGAGCAGTTCTTC